The 32 T cell receptor beta chains reported below all come from one sample, sequenced in a study of T-cell memory formation after mild COVID-19. TCRdb processed the 5' RACE reads anew with MiXCR; each CDR3 protein has one entry. In the table there are 200,000 to 300,000 distinct CDR3 sequences, 16% of which are singletons. The sample was PBMCs or a T cell subset sorted from them (not recorded which). These receptors came from a man younger than 35 who had mild COVID-19 (a few samples of this study predate the infection). Cell type and time point are not known.

The chain is built from TRBV12-3 or TRBV12-4 and TRBJ1-2; 10 nucleotides match TRBD1. The CDR3 covers 12 residues. V gave up 5 bases and J gave up 10 bases; unmatched junction bases: 4. The CDR3 protein is CASSRTGGDYTF. As DNA, the CDR3 is TGTGCCAGCAGTAGGACAGGGGGTGACTACACCTTC.

This clonotype was seen a handful of times. This rearrangement joins TRBV7-3 to TRBJ2-7; 7 bases map to TRBD1. CDR1 is SGHTA, CDR2 FQGTGA, per germline. This CDR3 spans 15 amino acids. The V gene end was trimmed by 2 bases and the J gene end by 0 bases; junction bases not matched to a gene: 4. The CDR3 DNA sequence: TGTGCCAGCAGCTTAGCAGGGGGAACCTCCTACGAGCAGTACTTC. It translates to CASSLAGGTSYEQYF.

The V and J genes are TRBV5-1 and TRBJ2-7; a weak D match, TRBD1 (6 bases). Trimming took 3 bases from V and 6 from J, leaving 19 bases between them. Per the germline V gene, CDR1 is SGHRS and CDR2 is YFSETQ. The CDR3 has 15 residues. CDR3 DNA sequence: TGCGCCAGCAGCTCCCCCGACAGGTGGGGCGGCGAGCAGTACTTC. Its translation: CASSSPDRWGGEQYF.

The chain couples TRBV24-1 to TRBJ2-1, with D possibly being TRBD1 (6 bases). Trimming removed 3 bases from V and 8 bases from J, with 16 bases in between. CDR1 is KGHDR and CDR2 is SFDVKD in the germline V gene. The CDR3 loop spans 15 amino acids. CDR3 in DNA: TGTGCCACCAGTGATGAAAAAACAGGGTTGGATGAGCAGTTCTTC. It codes for CATSDEKTGLDEQFF.

The chain uses TRBV7-2 and TRBJ2-2, with 9 bases aligning to TRBD1. Germline V gene lookup returns CDR1 SGHTA and CDR2 FQGNSA. V gave up 3 bases and J gave up 6 bases; unmatched junction bases: 8. The CDR3 has 16 residues. The CDR3 loop reads CASSLRNRGLAGELFF. In nucleotides, the CDR3 is TGTGCCAGCAGCTTGCGGAACAGGGGGCTTGCCGGGGAGCTGTTTTTT.

This rearrangement joins TRBV6-2 or TRBV6-3 to TRBJ1-4; D is unresolved. V gave up 3 bases and J gave up 6 bases, with 17 bases separating them. This CDR3 has 16 residues. The V gene's germline CDR1 is MNHEY and CDR2 SVGEGT. The CDR3 loop is CASSYLRSPWDEKLFF. The CDR3 DNA is TGTGCCAGCAGTTATCTGAGGTCCCCGTGGGATGAAAAACTGTTTTTT.

J is TRBJ2-7 and V is TRBV7-3; D might be TRBD1 (6 bases). V shed 1 base and J shed 2 bases, with 12 bases lying between them. Germline assignment: CDR1 SGHTA and CDR2 FQGTGA. The CDR3 has 15 residues. As DNA, the CDR3 is TGTGCCAGCAGCTTAAGTGGGGGCGCGACCTACGAGCAGTACTTC. This sequence encodes CASSLSGGATYEQYF.

The rearrangement links TRBV9 to TRBJ2-3; no reliable D call. This CDR3 is 13 amino acids long. Germline assignment: CDR1 SGDLS and CDR2 YYNGEE. The germline V and J ends were trimmed by 0 bases and 8 bases, with 10 bases remaining between them. This CDR3 is CASSVAVDGTQYF. The CDR3 DNA reads as TGTGCCAGCAGCGTAGCCGTTGACGGTACGCAGTATTTT.

This clonotype was seen only a few times. The V gene is TRBV4-1, the J gene TRBJ1-1, with D possibly TRBD1 on 5 matching bases. In germline, CDR1 is MGHRA, CDR2 YSYEKL. The CDR3 length is 16 residues. The V and J ends lost 5 bases and 5 bases respectively, with 21 bases between them. The CDR3 reads CASSASPGVGRTEAFF. CDR3 DNA: TGCGCCAGCAGCGCCAGTCCGGGGGTCGGTAGGACTGAAGCTTTCTTT.

This clonotype has more than one count but fewer than ten. The chain combines TRBV6-5 with TRBJ1-2; D is perhaps TRBD1 (6 bases). The CDR3 runs 13 residues. Germline lookup yields CDR1 MNHEY and CDR2 SVGAGI. Deletions cut 6 bases from V and 4 bases from J, with 12 bases between. CDR3 DNA sequence: TGTGCCAGCAGCCAGGACAGCGGCTATGGCTACACCTTC. Translated, it gives CASSQDSGYGYTF.

This clonotype showed up just a few times. The chain links TRBV18 to TRBJ1-2; D perhaps matches TRBD1 (5 bases). V shed 1 base and J shed 7 bases, with 7 bases lying between them. The CDR3 runs 12 residues. Germline assignment: CDR1 KGHSH and CDR2 LQKENI. In DNA form, the CDR3 reads TGTGCCAGCTCACCACGCAGGGCTGGCTACACCTTC. It specifies CASSPRRAGYTF.

The CDR3 here is CASSSPSRRYDNEQFF. CDR3 DNA: TGTGCCAGCAGCTCCCCCTCGCGTAGGTACGACAATGAGCAGTTCTTC. The chain is built from TRBV7-8 and TRBJ2-1; no clear D. CDR3 length: 16 residues. Germline V gene data show CDR1 as SGHVS and CDR2 as FQNEAQ. Deletions cut 4 bases from V and 5 bases from J, with 18 bases between.

V usage is TRBV12-3 or TRBV12-4 and J usage is TRBJ1-3; no definite D call. The ends were cut back, 5 bases at V and 2 bases at J, with 13 bases in the middle. The CDR3 runs to 15 residues. The CDR3 DNA reads TGTGCCAGCAGTCCGACTGCCCCGGCTGGAAACACCATATATTTT. This gives the protein CASSPTAPAGNTIYF.

The gene calls are TRBV20-1 and TRBJ2-2; D remains ambiguous. The CDR3 is 11 residues long. CDR1 and CDR2 from the germline V gene are DFQATT and SNEGSKA (reference sequence). With 0 bases removed from V and 6 bases from J, the gap between germline ends came to 2 bases. The CDR3 loop reads CSARDSGELFF. Here the CDR3 DNA reads TGCAGTGCTAGAGATTCCGGGGAGCTGTTTTTT.

V usage is TRBV3-1 and J usage is TRBJ2-2, with D unclear. CDR1 LGHDT and CDR2 YNNKEL come from the germline V gene (reference sequence). V was shortened by 5 bases and J by 0 bases, with 13 bases between the two germline ends. The CDR3 is 16 residues long. In DNA form, the CDR3 reads TGTGCCAGCAGCTCTATAGGGTCTTCGAACACCGGGGAGCTGTTTTTT. It encodes CASSSIGSSNTGELFF.

The chain links TRBV4-2 to TRBJ1-2, with D possibly being TRBD1 (6 bases). The V gene lost 4 bases and the J gene lost 0 bases, with 12 bases spanning the gap. The CDR3 spans 15 residues. Per the germline V gene, CDR1 is LGHNA and CDR2 is YNFKEQ. CDR3 protein: CASSPGGRTNYGYTF. The DNA of the CDR3 is TGTGCCAGCAGCCCCGGGGGCAGAACTAACTATGGCTACACCTTC.

This chain links TRBV28 with TRBJ1-1; D unclear. The V gene lost 0 bases and the J gene lost 2 bases, with 7 bases spanning the gap. Germline V lookup: CDR1 MDHEN, CDR2 SYDVKM. The CDR3 loop spans 14 amino acids. CDR3 sequence (DNA): TGTGCCAGCAGTTTATGGCGGAGAAACACTGAAGCTTTCTTT. Translated: CASSLWRRNTEAFF.

This clonotype appeared a few times. This sequence joins TRBV11-2 and TRBJ1-4; D not resolved. Germline assignment: CDR1 SGHAT and CDR2 FQNNGV. This CDR3 is built from 15 residues. The V end lost 5 bases, the J end lost 4 bases, and 14 bases lay between the germline ends. CDR3 loop: CASSRTGRSNEKLFF. In DNA, the CDR3 is TGTGCCAGCAGCCGGACGGGTCGGAGTAATGAAAAACTGTTTTTT.

This clonotype was seen more than once but under ten times. The chain employs TRBV2 and TRBJ2-7; TRBD1 matches at 8 bases. Looked up from germline, CDR1 is SNHLY and CDR2 is FYNNEI. The CDR3 is 14 amino acids. The trim removed 10 bases at V and 2 bases at J, leaving 10 bases unmatched. The CDR3 region has the DNA TGTGCCACCAACCGGGACAGGAGTACCTACGAGCAGTACTTC. Protein sequence: CATNRDRSTYEQYF.

The J gene is TRBJ2-5, the V gene TRBV15, with D perhaps matching TRBD2 (7 bases). The CDR3 runs 15 residues. V was clipped by 0 bases and J by 5 bases, with 13 bases between them. Germline V gene data show CDR1 as LNHNV and CDR2 as YYDKDF (reference sequence). As DNA, the CDR3 is TGTGCCACCAGCAGAGATTTGGGGGGGCAGGAGACCCAGTACTTC. This gives the protein CATSRDLGGQETQYF.

This rearrangement joins TRBV29-1 to TRBJ2-5; D is perhaps TRBD2 (5 bases). V shed 7 bases and J shed 2 bases, with 14 bases lying between them. There are 13 residues in the CDR3. Germline V lookup: CDR1 SQVTM, CDR2 ANQGSEA. The CDR3 nucleotides read TGCAGCGGCCGAAGAAGCGGTCAAGAGACCCAGTACTTC. It encodes CSGRRSGQETQYF.

The chain joins TRBV7-2 to TRBJ2-3; D is possibly TRBD1 (6 bases). The V gene lost 6 bases and the J gene lost 4 bases, with 14 bases spanning the gap. Germline-derived CDR1 and CDR2 are SGHTA and FQGNSA. This CDR3 is built from 14 residues. This CDR3 reads CASRLAGAADTQYF. For the CDR3, the DNA is TGTGCCAGCAGGCTGGCAGGGGCCGCAGATACGCAGTATTTT.

Ten or more counts support this clonotype. The chain has TRBV15 and TRBJ2-3; 9 bases are shared with TRBD2. The CDR3 runs 15 residues. Germline V lookup: CDR1 LNHNV, CDR2 YYDKDF (reference sequence). The V segment lost 5 bases and the J segment 0 bases; nucleotides outside the gene matches: 3. In DNA form, the CDR3 reads TGTGCCACCAGCGGAGGACTAGCGAGCACAGATACGCAGTATTTT. This translates into CATSGGLASTDTQYF.

This clonotype was seen repeatedly, ten times or more. The V gene is TRBV3-1, the J gene TRBJ2-3; no firm D call. CDR1 is LGHDT, CDR2 YNNKEL, per germline (reference sequence). V was shortened by 2 bases and J by 6 bases, with 6 bases between the two germline ends. This CDR3 has 12 amino acids. CDR3 bases: TGTGCCAGCAGCCAAATCCGGGATACGCAGTATTTT. This translates into CASSQIRDTQYF.

This clonotype turned up a few times. The chain combines TRBV6-2 or TRBV6-3 with TRBJ1-1; D remains unclear. The CDR3 loop spans 14 amino acids. Germline V gene sequence: CDR1 MNHEY, CDR2 SVGEGT. The V end lost 3 bases, the J end lost 2 bases, and 10 bases lay between the germline ends. The DNA of the CDR3 is TGTGCCAGCAGTTATGGTCGGGGAAACACTGAAGCTTTCTTT. Protein: CASSYGRGNTEAFF.

The chain couples TRBV10-3 to TRBJ1-2; TRBD1 matches 7 bases. CDR3 length: 14 residues. The germline V gene encodes CDR1 ENHRY and CDR2 SYGVKD. V trimming: 4 bases; J trimming: 7 bases; junction bases outside the gene matches: 9. The CDR3 DNA reads as TGTGCCATCAGTGCCACAGGGGAGCTCGGTGGCTACACCTTC. Amino acid sequence: CAISATGELGGYTF.

This clonotype was seen a few times. The CDR3, as DNA: TGTGCCAGCAGCAACCCCCCCTCAGGGAGGGGGACCGGGGAGCTGTTTTTT. It yields the protein CASSNPPSGRGTGELFF. The chain recombines TRBV7-9 with TRBJ2-2, with TRBD2 as a possible D gene (7 bases). Germline-derived CDR1 and CDR2 are SEHNR and FQNEAQ (reference sequence). The CDR3 totals 17 residues. V gave up 5 bases and J gave up 5 bases, with 21 bases separating them.

This clonotype was observed at least ten times. The V and J genes are TRBV4-3 and TRBJ2-1, with 9 bases matching TRBD2. V lost 4 bases and J lost 9; bases outside the gene matches: 19. The germline CDR1 and CDR2 sequences are LGHNA and YSLEER. The length of the CDR3 is 18 residues. The CDR3 nucleotides are TGCGCCAGCAGCCCCCATGGAGGGTCGCGGGGGGGCCGGGTTGAGCAGTTCTTC. Translated, it gives CASSPHGGSRGGRVEQFF.

In this sample, this clonotype turned up a few times. V gene TRBV3-1 combines with J gene TRBJ2-7; perhaps D is TRBD1 or TRBD2 (5 bases each). The ends were cut back, 3 bases at V and 5 bases at J, with 11 bases in the middle. Germline V gene lookup returns CDR1 LGHDT and CDR2 YNNKEL (reference sequence). This CDR3 is built from 13 residues. The CDR3 spells CASSHSGSDEQYF. CDR3 coding DNA: TGTGCCAGCAGCCACTCAGGGAGCGACGAGCAGTACTTC.

The chain joins TRBV12-3 or TRBV12-4 to TRBJ2-5; D gene ambiguous. This CDR3 contains 13 residues. Trimming left V 5 bases short and J 3 bases short, with 10 bases between. CDR3 region: CASSANREETQYF. Here the CDR3 DNA reads TGTGCCAGCAGTGCCAACAGAGAAGAGACCCAGTACTTC.

This clonotype was observed a handful of times. V gene TRBV20-1 combines with J gene TRBJ1-2; D is ambiguous. V was clipped by 5 bases and J by 7 bases, with 11 bases between them. The CDR3 has 11 residues. The germline gives CDR1 DFQATT, CDR2 SNEGSKA (reference sequence). In DNA, the CDR3 is TGCAGTGCTCCCGTGGGAATTGGCTACACCTTC. Translating it yields CSAPVGIGYTF.

This clonotype was counted between two and nine times. V gene TRBV7-2 combines with J gene TRBJ1-5, with D uncertain. The CDR3 loop spans 12 amino acids. Trimming removed 6 bases from V and 5 bases from J, with 8 bases in between. Germline CDR1 reads SGHTA; CDR2 reads FQGNSA. CDR3 coding DNA: TGTGCCAGCAGAATCGGGGATCAGCCCCAGCATTTT. It codes for CASRIGDQPQHF.